This T cell receptor beta chain was documented in a study of early T cells in non-severe SARS-CoV-2 infection. Study-level findings and limits: Clonotype matching in VDJdb favored anti-spike CD8 responses and did not capture private and CD4 specificities.

Notes on this clonotype: Its antigen is undetermined.

V was trimmed by 3 bases and J by 5 bases, leaving 6 bases between them. The germline CDR1 and CDR2 sequences are SEHNR and FQNEAQ (reference sequence). The CDR3 has 12 amino acids. TCRdb reanalysed the 5' RACE reads using MiXCR and keeps one entry per CDR3 protein. The table lists 100,000 to 150,000 distinct CDR3 sequences, 15% of them singletons. This TCR was sampled from an adult who was a healthcare worker with PCR-confirmed SARS-CoV-2 infection or an uninfected control (not recorded which). This chain links TRBV7-9 with TRBJ2-3; D gene unclear. Sequenced: whole blood. The CDR3 sequence: CASSFQGDTQYF. The CDR3 DNA sequence: TGTGCCAGCAGCTTCCAAGGAGATACGCAGTATTTT. Combining the CDR3 with reference TRBV7-9 and TRBJ2-3 gives the whole variable domain DTGVSQNPRHKITKRGQNVTFRCDPISEHNRLYWYRQTLGQGPEFLTYFQNEAQLEKSRLLSDRFSAERPKGSFSTLEIQRTEQGDSAMYLCASSFQGDTQYFGPGTRLTVL.